This TCR beta chain was observed in a study of blood T cell repertoires in COVID-19 (dated by TCRdb to 2019 to 2021). For the wider study: Samples covering the acute and convalescent phases of COVID-19 were provided by collaborators in the United States, Italy and Spain. Where available, HLA class I and class II types were taken from metadata supplied by the sample provider and were not determined by assay-based typing. The repertoires were released in a freely available public database meant as a resource for research on the immune response to SARS-CoV-2. The samples were drawn from the first 160 participants of the ongoing ImmuneRACE study and from 1,254 subjects provided by 6 global collaborators. The material from the prospective study consisted of cDNA or gDNA derived from T cells, B-cell-depleted T cells, or PBMCs. Deeply sampled blood TCRbeta repertoires from subjects exposed to, actively infected with, or recovered from COVID-19 were included in the dataset. The sample metadata nearly always contained a de-identified subject ID, COVID-19 status, age in years and sex.

What the authors observed across the whole study: How much clinical and demographic metadata was included differed by source and by participant, and the metadata was provided uncurated.

As regards this clone: The clone's antigen remains unknown. Base qualities were left out, and no much larger clone turns up one base away.

One collaborating source in Seattle enrolled patients during active infection and followed them longitudinally through the course of disease. Collaborating institutions collected whole blood in K2EDTA tubes following their own protocols. Collaborator samples were shipped for TCRbeta analysis as frozen whole blood, isolated PBMCs, or DNA extracted from either sample type. Measured from the cysteine to the phenylalanine, the CDR3 is 19 residues long. Only the CDR3 portion is preserved as DNA: 57 bases, with reading frame beginning at the first base. The germline V gene yields SGHDT for CDR1 and YYEEEE for CDR2. V drops 1 base and J drops 0 bases, leaving 22 bases in between. TCRbeta CDR3 regions were amplified from genomic DNA by means of the immunoSEQ Assay, a bias-controlled multiplex PCR. The source study handled its data this way. The number of nucleated cells in each sample was estimated from the amplification of reference gene primers within the assay. Sequence reads were collapsed and filtered to measure the absolute abundance of every unique TCRbeta CDR3 rearrangement. For each sample, productive Simpson clonality was calculated by taking the square root of Simpson's diversity index across productive rearrangements. As stored in TCRdb, this immuneACCESS dataset retains in-frame rearrangements with V and J assigned. A fraction of the clones does not appear; measured against another copy, unresolved V genes explain less than half of the discrepancy, and the remainder lacks a known reason. V and J calls and clone size follow that table, whereas D and trimming were derived from the DNA. The sample data list hundreds of thousands of clones, and 70% to 90% of these were observed just once. The biggest ten clones account for under 8% of the sample.

The sequencing input was peripheral blood. The rearranged segments are TRBV5-6 and TRBJ1-2; the D gene remains uncertain. This TCR was sampled from a woman aged 25 to 45 with COVID-19, enrolled during active disease. This receptor has the CDR3 CASSLRPGYRPPTNYGYTF. DNA sequence: TGTGCCAGCAGCTTGAGGCCCGGTTACAGACCCCCTACTAACTATGGCTACACCTTC.